This T cell receptor (beta chain) emerged from a study of regulatory T cells in long-lasting Graves disease. Whole-study results and caveats: TRBV28, TRBJ1-2 and TRBJ2-5 emerged as the favored segments in persistent disease.

Libraries of TCR beta came from iRepertoire HTBI primers plus Arm-PCR of CDR3 regions. TCRdb fed the multiplex PCR reads into MiXCR, producing one record per CDR3 protein. The table includes 500,000 to 700,000 distinct CDR3 sequences, less than 20% detected once. Regarding time point: newly diagnosed GD, antithyroid drugs for less than 3 months. The TCR library used RNA extracted from PBMCs. The sample holds many counts of this clonotype. The antigen is undetermined. Germline-derived CDR1 and CDR2 are SNHLY and FYNNEI. Trimming removed 7 bases from V and 9 bases from J; junction bases left unmatched: 5. The CDR3 has 11 amino acids. The same data also contributed to another study, on T cells in Graves' hyperthyroidism and ophthalmopathy. That work states: Thyroid ultrasound, orbital computed tomography, clinical symptoms, and serum thyroxine and TRAb underpinned diagnoses. Stable hyperthyroidism was told apart from ophthalmopathy by a model built on 13 V-J features.

The rearrangement uses TRBV2 and TRBJ1-1, with 7 bases identical to TRBD1. Sequences were derived from peripheral blood mononuclear cells (PBMCs), sampled at new diagnosis, from a patient treated with antithyroid drugs. This TCR derives from a woman in her 30s with Graves disease. The CDR3: CASTEGGQAFF. CDR3 bases: TGTGCCAGCACAGAAGGGGGCCAAGCTTTCTTT.